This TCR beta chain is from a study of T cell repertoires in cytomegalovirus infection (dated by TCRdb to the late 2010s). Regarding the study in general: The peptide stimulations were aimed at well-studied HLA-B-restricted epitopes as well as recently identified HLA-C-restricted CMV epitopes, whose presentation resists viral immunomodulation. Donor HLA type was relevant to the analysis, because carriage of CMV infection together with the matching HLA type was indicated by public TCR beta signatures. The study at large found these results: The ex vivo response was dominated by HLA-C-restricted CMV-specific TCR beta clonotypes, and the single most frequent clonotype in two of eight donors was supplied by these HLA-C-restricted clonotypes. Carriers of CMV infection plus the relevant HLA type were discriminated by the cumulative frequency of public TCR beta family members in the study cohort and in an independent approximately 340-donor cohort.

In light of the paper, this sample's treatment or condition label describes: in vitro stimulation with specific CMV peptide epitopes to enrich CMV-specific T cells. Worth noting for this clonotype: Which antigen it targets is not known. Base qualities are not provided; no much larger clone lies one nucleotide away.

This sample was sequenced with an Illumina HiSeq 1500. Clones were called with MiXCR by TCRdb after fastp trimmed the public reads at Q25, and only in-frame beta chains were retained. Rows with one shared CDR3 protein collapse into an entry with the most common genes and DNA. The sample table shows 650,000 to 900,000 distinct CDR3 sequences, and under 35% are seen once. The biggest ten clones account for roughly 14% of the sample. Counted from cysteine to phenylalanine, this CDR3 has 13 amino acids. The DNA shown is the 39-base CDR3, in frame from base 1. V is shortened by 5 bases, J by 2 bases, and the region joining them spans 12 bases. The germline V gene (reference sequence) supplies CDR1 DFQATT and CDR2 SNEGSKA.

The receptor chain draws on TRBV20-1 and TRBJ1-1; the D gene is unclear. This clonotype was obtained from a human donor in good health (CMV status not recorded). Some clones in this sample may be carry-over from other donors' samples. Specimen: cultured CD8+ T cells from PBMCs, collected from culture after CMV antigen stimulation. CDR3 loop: CSAPGAVNTEAFF. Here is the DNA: TGCAGTGCTCCAGGCGCAGTTAACACTGAAGCTTTCTTT.